This TCR beta chain comes out of a study of B cell selection in AIRE deficiency. General study results and limits: Around 33% of healthy-donor shared Treg TCRbeta sequences appeared in patient Tconv cells. Healthy donors alone shared 31.6% of around 3,700 Treg sequences; patients alone less than 10%. CDR3s were shorter in shared Treg sequences, reflecting few non-templated nucleotide insertions.

Regulatory T cells were sorted as CD4+CD25hiCD127low/negative cells. Authors' data handling: Treg pools: about 50,000 distinct patient, some 90,000 donor TCRbeta sequences. TCRdb's table, derived via immunoSEQ multiplex PCR, lists solely in-frame clones and lacks some. V and J calls and clone size are copied from that table; D and trimming were computed from the DNA. The repertoire holds 20,000 to 25,000 clones, with nearly 95% as singletons. Comment on this clone: Its antigen is not identified.

Sequencing input: CD4+CD25+ Tregs sorted from PBMCs. The clonotype originates from a human donor in good health.

The CDR3 sequence is CASSLIRGPRVKMNTEAFF. The CDR3 DNA is TGCGCCAGCAGCTTGATCAGGGGCCCTAGGGTAAAAATGAACACTGAAGCTTTCTTT. This sequence joins TRBV5-1 and TRBJ1-1; TRBD1 is a possible D gene (6 bases). Trimming pared 1 base from V and 0 bases from J, leaving 22 bases between. From germline, CDR1 is SGHRS and CDR2 YFSETQ. This CDR3 comprises 19 residues. The full variable domain, with the rest looked up from reference TRBV5-1 and TRBJ1-1, is KAGVTQTPRYLIKTRGQQVTLSCSPISGHRSVSWYQQTPGQGLQFLFEYFSETQRNKGNFPGRFSGRQFSNSRSEMNVSTLELGDSALYLCASSLIRGPRVKMNTEAFFGQGTRLTVV.